The 2 T cell receptor beta chains in this list originate from one sample, sequenced in a study of shared clonotypes between healthy human individuals. Libraries were prepared by immunoSEQ multiplex PCR; TCRdb keeps only in-frame clonotypes and omits some of them. This sample has over 2 million clones, with roughly 92% found just once. The sample consisted of naive CD4+ T cells from PBMCs. As to subset: CD45RA+ positively selected. These receptors all stem from a man younger than 35 in good health. Some clones in this sample may be carry-over from other donors' samples.

This chain links TRBV5-4 with TRBJ2-1, with D unresolved. CDR1 is SGHNT, CDR2 YYREEE, per germline (reference sequence). Deletions cut 3 bases from V and 7 bases from J, with 14 bases between. CDR3 size: 14 residues. CDR3 nucleotide sequence: TGTGCCAGCAGCTCACCCCCTCTGGGGAATGAGCAGTTCTTC. It yields the protein CASSSPPLGNEQFF.

The genes are TRBV7-9 and TRBJ1-4; 7 positions match TRBD1. V lost 10 bases and J lost 8; bases outside the gene matches: 13. The CDR3 runs 14 residues. CDR1 is SEHNR and CDR2 is FQNEAQ in the germline V gene (reference sequence). Here the CDR3 DNA reads TGTGCCACGACCAGACAGGGTGATAGCGAAAAACTGTTTTTT. Its translation: CATTRQGDSEKLFF.